The clone carrying this T cell receptor beta chain came up once. This sample is part of a study of blood T cell repertoires in COVID-19. Per the authors' pipeline: Amplification from reference gene primers served as the basis for estimated nucleated cell counts. Method: immunoSEQ multiplex PCR; TCRdb's copy keeps in-frame clones and lacks some. From that table come the V and J calls and clone size; the DNA was used to work out D and trimming. The table includes about 130,000 clones, 65% to 90% detected once. Germline V gene sequence: CDR1 LNHDA, CDR2 SQIVND (reference sequence). CDR3 size: 18 residues. The V end lost 2 bases, the J end lost 4 bases, and 21 bases lay between the germline ends.

Source material: peripheral blood. V usage is TRBV19 and J usage is TRBJ1-5, with a possible D match to TRBD1 (5 bases). The clonotype originates from a woman of 80 years or more with acute or convalescent COVID-19. The CDR3 DNA reads as TGTGCCAGTAGTATACACGGTTTTTCGCAGGGAGGTAATCAGCCCCAGCATTTT. Translation: CASSIHGFSQGGNQPQHF. Looking up the rest from reference TRBV19 and TRBJ1-5 gives the full variable domain: DGGITQSPKYLFRKEGQNVTLSCEQNLNHDAMYWYRQDPGQGLRLIYYSQIVNDFQKGDIAEGYSVSREKKESFPLTVTSAQKNPTAFYLCASSIHGFSQGGNQPQHFGDGTRLSIL.